This T cell receptor beta chain stems from a study of shared clonotypes between healthy human individuals. Only in-frame clones appear in the TCRdb table, and some are missing; sequencing was by immunoSEQ multiplex PCR. The sample consists of over a million clones, under 80% of them appearing once. The CDR3 totals 14 residues. Germline CDR1 is SGHNT and CDR2 is YENEEA. The germline V and J ends were trimmed by 2 bases and 5 bases, with 10 bases remaining between them. In its sample, this clone was seen once. This rearrangement joins TRBV11-3 to TRBJ2-1; D is undetermined. The receptor was derived from a man younger than 35 in good health. Sequenced: memory CD4+ T cells sorted from blood. Subset defined: CD45RA-negative fraction. This CDR3 reads CASSLNPANNEQFF. The CDR3 nucleotides are TGTGCCAGCAGCTTAAATCCGGCGAACAATGAGCAGTTCTTC.